The 27 T cell receptor beta chains below were found in one sample sequenced in a study of blood T cell repertoires in COVID-19. The repertoire was sequenced with immunoSEQ multiplex PCR; TCRdb's copy has only in-frame clones and lacks some. The sample has 150,000 to 200,000 clones, roughly 80% seen once. Material for sequencing was peripheral blood. Receptors originate from a young man with active or convalescent COVID-19.

This chain uses TRBV7-6 with TRBJ2-1; D perhaps matches TRBD2 (6 bases). The V end lost 0 bases, the J end lost 3 bases, and 6 bases lay between the germline ends. Per the germline V gene, CDR1 is SGHVS and CDR2 is FNYEAQ. The CDR3 is 14 amino acids. The CDR3 DNA reads as TGTGCCAGCAGCTTAGCGGGAGGCTACAATGAGCAGTTCTTC. It encodes CASSLAGGYNEQFF.

This clone was picked up one time. This chain links TRBV5-5 with TRBJ2-1; TRBD1 matches 7 bases. Trimming cost V 3 bases and J 0 bases; bases outside gene matches: 3. Germline-derived CDR1 and CDR2 are SGHKS and YYEKEE (reference sequence). This CDR3 has 15 amino acids. The CDR3 here is CASSWSGGSYNEQFF. CDR3 coding DNA: TGTGCCAGCAGCTGGTCAGGGGGCTCCTACAATGAGCAGTTCTTC.

A few counts support this clone. The rearrangement joins TRBV6-2 or TRBV6-3 to TRBJ1-5, with D unclear. This CDR3 spans 13 amino acids. Germline V gives CDR1 MNHEY, CDR2 SVGEGT. The ends were cut back, 2 bases at V and 5 bases at J, with 7 bases in the middle. The CDR3 sequence is CASSYRGDQPQHF. CDR3 DNA sequence: TGTGCCAGCAGTTACAGAGGCGATCAGCCCCAGCATTTT.

V and J are TRBV6-5 and TRBJ2-7, with 8 nucleotides matching TRBD1. Germline V gives CDR1 MNHEY, CDR2 SVGAGI. The V segment lost 5 bases and the J segment 2 bases; nucleotides outside the gene matches: 8. The CDR3 has 15 amino acids. The CDR3 DNA follows: TGTGCCAGCAGTAGAGCCGGGACAGGAACCTACGAGCAGTACTTC. It specifies CASSRAGTGTYEQYF.

Worth noting for this clone: This sequence may be a read error, since a much larger clone differs from it by one base. The V and J genes are TRBV5-5 and TRBJ1-5; 7 nucleotides match TRBD1. The CDR3 consists of 13 residues. CDR1 is SGHKS, CDR2 YYEKEE, per germline (reference sequence). The V and J ends lost 5 bases and 7 bases, in that order; junction bases with no gene match: 6. The chain's CDR3 is CASSVQGQQPQHF. The CDR3 DNA reads TGTGCCAGCAGTGTACAGGGGCAACAGCCCCAGCATTTT. Full variable domain (missing parts from reference TRBV5-5 and TRBJ1-5): DAGVTQSPTHLIKTRGQQVTLRCSPISGHKSVSWYQQVLGQGPQFIFQYYEKEERGRGNFPDRFSARQFPNYSSELNVNALLLGDSALYLCASSVQGQQPQHFGDGTRLSIL.

J is TRBJ1-5 and V is TRBV19, with TRBD1 identical over 11 bases. The CDR3 is 15 residues long. V was pared by 6 bases and J by 7 bases, with 8 bases of the junction left unmatched. Germline CDR1 LNHDA, CDR2 SQIVND (reference sequence). The CDR3 DNA reads as TGTGCCAGTAGCGGACAGGGGGCGGTGGGACAGCCCCAGCATTTT. Its protein is CASSGQGAVGQPQHF.

This chain joins TRBV5-4 and TRBJ1-4; D is perhaps TRBD1 (5 bases). CDR1 and CDR2 (germline): SGHNT, YYREEE (reference sequence). V shed 2 bases and J shed 12 bases, with 20 bases lying between them. The CDR3 runs to 15 residues. CDR3: CASSFRGGHPRELFF. CDR3 coding DNA: TGTGCCAGCAGCTTTCGCGGGGGTCACCCCCGTGAACTGTTTTTT.

The V gene is TRBV12-3 or TRBV12-4, the J gene TRBJ1-2; D remains ambiguous. The CDR3 extends over 13 amino acids. Deletions cut 4 bases from V and 0 bases from J, with 6 bases between. DNA of the CDR3: TGTGCCAGCAGTTCTACAGCTAACTATGGCTACACCTTC. Its protein product is CASSSTANYGYTF.

This clone was detected only a few times. This chain joins TRBV29-1 and TRBJ1-1, with 7 bases aligning to TRBD1. Trimming at V came to 7 bases and at J to 7 bases, leaving 6 bases not matched to a gene. Germline V gene sequence: CDR1 SQVTM, CDR2 ANQGSEA. The CDR3 has 11 residues. In nucleotides, the CDR3 is TGCAGCGCTGGGACAGAATTTGAAGCTTTCTTT. Translating it yields CSAGTEFEAFF.

The chain couples TRBV4-3 to TRBJ2-7; no clear D. CDR3 length: 16 amino acids. Germline CDR1 and CDR2: LGHNA and YSLEER. V shed 0 bases and J shed 3 bases, with 15 bases lying between them. CDR3 nucleotide sequence: TGCGCCAGCAGCCAAGATTTGGGCAACGGTGGCTACGAGCAGTACTTC. Amino acids: CASSQDLGNGGYEQYF.

This sequence joins TRBV11-2 and TRBJ2-1, with 8 bases identical to TRBD1. CDR3 size: 18 residues. The trim removed 11 bases at V and 0 bases at J, leaving 18 bases unmatched. Germline-derived CDR1 and CDR2 are SGHAT and FQNNGV. CDR3 amino acids: CAGGFGGQDLSSYNEQFF. CDR3 DNA sequence: TGTGCCGGCGGGTTTGGGGGACAGGACCTGAGCTCCTACAATGAGCAGTTCTTC.

The V call is TRBV13, the J call TRBJ2-3; 10 bases agree with TRBD2. Germline V gene data show CDR1 as PRHDT and CDR2 as FYEKMQ (reference sequence). J lost 3 bases, V lost 4 bases, and 7 bases had no gene match. The CDR3 is made up of 16 amino acids. The CDR3 reads CASSSGAGGPTDTQYF. The DNA of the CDR3 is TGTGCCAGCAGCTCCGGAGCGGGGGGGCCAACAGATACGCAGTATTTT.

The chain links TRBV5-1 to TRBJ2-1, with 8 bases that match TRBD2. The CDR3 is 20 residues long. The ends lost 0 bases at V and 4 bases at J; junction bases unmatched: 18. Germline V gene data show CDR1 as SGHRS and CDR2 as YFSETQ. In nucleotides, the CDR3 is TGCGCCAGCAGCTTGGGTATCGGTAGCGGGACCCTCCGTCCTTACAATGAGCAGTTCTTC. The encoded protein is CASSLGIGSGTLRPYNEQFF.

In DNA form, the CDR3 reads TGTGCCTGGAGTAGTCTCTTGGGGACAGTTAACACTGAAGCTTTCTTT. It codes for CAWSSLLGTVNTEAFF. The J gene is TRBJ1-1, the V gene TRBV30, with 7 nucleotides matching TRBD1. The CDR3 has 16 amino acids. Germline V gene data show CDR1 as GTSNPN and CDR2 as SVGIG (reference sequence). V dropped 2 bases and J dropped 2; count of bases not matched to a gene: 11.

The chain recombines TRBV19 with TRBJ1-2; 8 positions agree with TRBD1. The trim removed 6 bases at V and 8 bases at J, leaving 8 bases unmatched. The germline CDR1 and CDR2 sequences are LNHDA and SQIVND (reference sequence). CDR3 length: 13 amino acids. CDR3 protein: CASSLTGAEGYTF. CDR3 nucleotide sequence: TGTGCCAGTAGCCTGACAGGGGCTGAAGGCTACACCTTC.

The chain couples TRBV19 to TRBJ1-5; 9 nucleotides align to TRBD1. The germline CDR1 and CDR2 sequences are LNHDA and SQIVND (reference sequence). J lost 0 bases, V lost 6 bases, and 12 bases had no gene match. The CDR3 has 18 residues. CDR3 in DNA: TGTGCCAGTAGAGGGACAGGGCCCGCCGCCCCTAGCAATCAGCCCCAGCATTTT. This encodes CASRGTGPAAPSNQPQHF.

The chain combines TRBV28 with TRBJ2-1; D might be TRBD1 (5 bases). Trimming left V 6 bases short and J 6 bases short, with 18 bases between. This CDR3 spans 15 amino acids. Germline V lookup: CDR1 MDHEN, CDR2 SYDVKM. CDR3 protein: CASSPGWGATNEQFF. The CDR3 region has the DNA TGTGCCAGCAGCCCAGGCTGGGGCGCGACCAATGAGCAGTTCTTC.

As DNA, the CDR3 is TGTGCCAGTAGTATGACACCCCCAGGGGACGCTGGTTCACCCCTCCACTTT. It codes for CASSMTPPGDAGSPLHF. This chain uses TRBV19 with TRBJ1-6; tentatively, D is TRBD1 (6 bases). This CDR3 has 17 residues. V was shortened by 3 bases and J by 9 bases, with 21 bases between the two germline ends. Germline CDR1 LNHDA, CDR2 SQIVND (reference sequence).

The V call is TRBV28, the J call TRBJ2-5; no clear D gene. The CDR3 extends over 19 amino acids. Trimming pared 5 bases from V and 3 bases from J, leaving 28 bases between. Germline-derived CDR1 and CDR2 are MDHEN and SYDVKM. The CDR3 DNA sequence: TGTGCCAGCAGTCCACGAACCCGGGTCGGCCCCTCATCGAAAGAGACCCAGTACTTC. It specifies CASSPRTRVGPSSKETQYF.

V usage is TRBV7-6 and J usage is TRBJ2-3, with TRBD2 matching over 12 bases. Looked up from germline, CDR1 is SGHVS and CDR2 is FNYEAQ. J lost 2 bases, V lost 1 base, and 10 bases had no gene match. The CDR3 is 19 amino acids. CDR3 in amino acids: CASSLGPSGGATSTDTQYF. Here the CDR3 DNA reads TGTGCCAGCAGCTTAGGGCCTAGCGGGGGGGCCACTTCCACAGATACGCAGTATTTT.

The chain combines TRBV3-1 (or the pseudogene TRBV3-2) with TRBJ1-2; D perhaps matches TRBD1 (5 bases). The CDR3 spans 13 residues. Trimming shortened V by 0 bases and J by 8 bases, and 10 bases separated the two germline ends. Germline values: CDR1 LGHDT, CDR2 YNNKEL (reference sequence). The CDR3 sequence: CASSQDFQGGYTF. The CDR3 region has the DNA TGTGCCAGCAGCCAAGACTTCCAGGGAGGCTACACCTTC.

This clone has just one count. For the CDR3, the DNA is TGTGCCAGCTCACCGGGAGCGGGAGGCAATGAGCAGTTCTTC. This translates into CASSPGAGGNEQFF. The V call is TRBV18, the J call TRBJ2-1, with 9 bases matching TRBD2. The CDR3 loop spans 14 amino acids. Trimming at V came to 3 bases and at J to 6 bases, leaving 3 bases not matched to a gene. Germline values: CDR1 KGHSH, CDR2 LQKENI. The full variable domain, rest sourced from reference TRBV18 and TRBJ2-1, is NAGVMQNPRHLVRRRGQEARLRCSPMKGHSHVYWYRQLPEEGLKFMVYLQKENIIDESGMPKERFSAEFPKEGPSILRIQQVVRGDSAAYFCASSPGAGGNEQFFGPGTRLTVL.

V is TRBV28 and J is TRBJ1-2; possible D gene TRBD1, 6 bases. Germline CDR1 is MDHEN and CDR2 is SYDVKM. The CDR3 runs 14 residues. Trimming removed 4 bases from V and 2 bases from J, with 11 bases in between. The CDR3 sequence is CASSSRQDNYGYTF. The CDR3 bases are TGTGCCAGCAGTTCGAGACAGGACAACTATGGCTACACCTTC.

V is TRBV12-3 or TRBV12-4 and J is TRBJ1-6; D gene ambiguous. This CDR3 contains 13 residues. The V gene lost 6 bases and the J gene lost 15 bases, with 18 bases spanning the gap. CDR3 residues: CASSPEIPPDLHF. CDR3 nucleotides: TGTGCCAGCAGCCCCGAGATCCCCCCTGACCTCCACTTT.

The chain uses TRBV15 and TRBJ2-2; 10 bases are a match to TRBD2. CDR3 size: 20 residues. The germline V gene encodes CDR1 LNHNV and CDR2 YYDKDF (reference sequence). V shed 0 bases and J 4 bases; nucleotides not matched to a gene: 14. The CDR3, as DNA: TGTGCCACCAGCAGAGATCTGGCCGATCTCCTAGCGGGAGCCACCGGGGAGCTGTTTTTT. Its protein is CATSRDLADLLAGATGELFF.

This clone was seen only a few times. The gene calls are TRBV28 and TRBJ1-2, with TRBD1 matching over 9 bases. Germline CDR1 MDHEN, CDR2 SYDVKM. Trimming took 5 bases from V and 4 from J; bases not matched to a gene: 8. The CDR3 consists of 15 residues. Here the CDR3 reads CASSPPGGQGYGYTF. As DNA, the CDR3 is TGTGCCAGCAGTCCTCCGGGGGGACAGGGCTATGGCTACACCTTC.

This clone turned up a few times. The rearrangement uses TRBV6-2 or TRBV6-3 and TRBJ1-1; 7 positions match TRBD1. V lost 2 bases and J lost 2; bases outside the gene matches: 8. The CDR3 covers 16 residues. Germline assignment: CDR1 MNHEY and CDR2 SVGEGT. This CDR3 is CASSYATGRLNTEAFF. In DNA form, the CDR3 reads TGTGCCAGCAGTTACGCGACAGGGCGACTCAACACTGAAGCTTTCTTT.